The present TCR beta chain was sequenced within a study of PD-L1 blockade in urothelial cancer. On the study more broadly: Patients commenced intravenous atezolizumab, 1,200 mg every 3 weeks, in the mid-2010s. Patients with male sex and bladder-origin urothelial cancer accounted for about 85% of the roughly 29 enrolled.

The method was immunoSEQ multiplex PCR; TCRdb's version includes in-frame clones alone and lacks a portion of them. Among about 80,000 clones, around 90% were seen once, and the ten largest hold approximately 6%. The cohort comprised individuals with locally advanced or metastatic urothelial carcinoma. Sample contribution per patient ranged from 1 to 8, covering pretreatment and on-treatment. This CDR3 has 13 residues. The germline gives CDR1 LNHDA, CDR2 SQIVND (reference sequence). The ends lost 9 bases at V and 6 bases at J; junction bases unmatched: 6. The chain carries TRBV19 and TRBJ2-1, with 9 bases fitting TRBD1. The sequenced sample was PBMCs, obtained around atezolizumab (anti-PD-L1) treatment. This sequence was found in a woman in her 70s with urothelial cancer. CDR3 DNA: TGTGCCAGCCGGGGACAGGGCTTCAATGAGCAGTTCTTC. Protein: CASRGQGFNEQFF.